Sequencing of this T cell receptor (beta chain) was carried out in a study of blood T cell repertoires in COVID-19. For the study at large: The study drew acute and convalescent COVID-19 samples from the United States, Italy and Spain. T cells, B-cell-depleted T cells, or PBMCs provided the cDNA or gDNA that served as material.

Germline V gene lookup returns CDR1 SGHRS and CDR2 YFSETQ. Trimming at V came to 0 bases and at J to 8 bases, leaving 7 bases not matched to a gene. The CDR3 has 16 residues. This clone has only a few counts. Original analysis: Reference gene primers were amplified, and this amplification served to estimate nucleated cell counts. The method was immunoSEQ multiplex PCR; TCRdb's version includes in-frame clones alone and lacks a portion of them. V, J and clone size reflect that table, while D and trimming were determined from the DNA. This sample carries more than 45,000 clones, roughly 87% of them seen once, and the ten largest clones take around 22%.

The gene calls are TRBV5-1 and TRBJ2-3; the match to TRBD1 covers 12 bases. Sequenced: peripheral blood. The TCR was taken from a woman in her sixties with acute or convalescent COVID-19. The CDR3 sequence: CASSLAPGTGGVTQYF. CDR3 coding DNA: TGCGCCAGCAGCTTGGCCCCCGGGACAGGGGGCGTTACGCAGTATTTT.